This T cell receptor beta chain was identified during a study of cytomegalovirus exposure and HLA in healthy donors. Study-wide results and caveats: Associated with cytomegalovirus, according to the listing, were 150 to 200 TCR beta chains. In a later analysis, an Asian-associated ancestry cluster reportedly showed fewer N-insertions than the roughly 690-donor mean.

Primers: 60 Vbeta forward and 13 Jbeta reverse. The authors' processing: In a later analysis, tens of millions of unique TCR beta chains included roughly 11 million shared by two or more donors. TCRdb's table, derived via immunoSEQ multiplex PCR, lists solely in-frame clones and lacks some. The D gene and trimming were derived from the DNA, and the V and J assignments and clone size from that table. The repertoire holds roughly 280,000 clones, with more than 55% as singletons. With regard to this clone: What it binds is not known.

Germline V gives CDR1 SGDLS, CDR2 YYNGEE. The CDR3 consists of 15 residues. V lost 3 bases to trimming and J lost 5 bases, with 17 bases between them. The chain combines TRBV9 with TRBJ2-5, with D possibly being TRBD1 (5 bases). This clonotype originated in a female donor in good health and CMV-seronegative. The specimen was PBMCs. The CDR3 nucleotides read TGTGCCAGCAGCGCTGGCTTCAGGGAAGGTGAGACCCAGTACTTC. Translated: CASSAGFREGETQYF.